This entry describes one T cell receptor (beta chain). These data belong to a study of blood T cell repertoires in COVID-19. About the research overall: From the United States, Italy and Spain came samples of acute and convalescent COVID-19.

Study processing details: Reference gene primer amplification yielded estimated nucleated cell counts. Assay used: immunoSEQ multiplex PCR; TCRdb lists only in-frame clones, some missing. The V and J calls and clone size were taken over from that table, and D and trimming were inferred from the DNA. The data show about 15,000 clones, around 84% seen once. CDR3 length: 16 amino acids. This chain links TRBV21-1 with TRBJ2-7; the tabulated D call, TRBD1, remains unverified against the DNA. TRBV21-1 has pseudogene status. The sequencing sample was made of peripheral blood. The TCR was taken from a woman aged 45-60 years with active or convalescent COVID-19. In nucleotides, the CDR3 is TGTGCCAGCAGCAAAGGTGCGAGGGGGCTCTGCTACGAGCAGTACTTC. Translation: CASSKGARGLCYEQYF.